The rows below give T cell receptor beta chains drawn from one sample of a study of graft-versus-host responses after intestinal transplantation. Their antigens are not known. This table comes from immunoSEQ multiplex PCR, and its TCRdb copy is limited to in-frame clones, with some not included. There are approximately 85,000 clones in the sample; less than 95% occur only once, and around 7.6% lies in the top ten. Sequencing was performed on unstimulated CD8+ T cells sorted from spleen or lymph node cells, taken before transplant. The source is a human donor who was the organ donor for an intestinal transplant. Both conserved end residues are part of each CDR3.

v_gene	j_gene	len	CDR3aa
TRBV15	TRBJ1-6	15	CATSRGTGYNSPLHF
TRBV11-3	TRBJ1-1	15	CASSLVGQGSTEAFF
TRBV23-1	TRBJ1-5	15	CASSQVPGQVQPQHF
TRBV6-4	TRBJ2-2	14	CASSDGESTGELFF
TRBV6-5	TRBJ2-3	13	CASSGGGGDTQYF
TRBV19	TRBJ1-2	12	CASRDTRYGYTF
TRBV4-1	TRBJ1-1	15	CASSQVTGAGTEAFF
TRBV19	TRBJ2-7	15	CASSITSGIPYEQYF
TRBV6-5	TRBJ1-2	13	CASTESGVYGYTF
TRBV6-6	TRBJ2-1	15	CASSPPNNELIEQFF
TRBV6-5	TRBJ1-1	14	CASGNRGVFTEAFF
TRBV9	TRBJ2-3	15	CATAQAGYSTDTQYF
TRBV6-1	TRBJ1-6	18	CASSEMEVPGVNNSPLHF
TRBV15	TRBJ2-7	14	CATMPEGRLGEQYF
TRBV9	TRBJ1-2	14	CASSGGPSMSGYTF
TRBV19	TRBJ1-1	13	CASTPTGDTEAFF
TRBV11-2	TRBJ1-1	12	CASSFLNTEAFF
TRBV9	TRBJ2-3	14	CASSGGDSTDTQYF
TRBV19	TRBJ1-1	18	CASTHISSPGTMNTEAFF
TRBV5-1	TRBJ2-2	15	CASAGTGYNTGELFF
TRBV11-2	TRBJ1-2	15	CASSLDAAISYGYTF
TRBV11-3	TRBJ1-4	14	CASSFRQADEKLFF
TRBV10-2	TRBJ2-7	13	CATGTEYLHEQYF
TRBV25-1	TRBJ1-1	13	CASSDWQGTEAFF
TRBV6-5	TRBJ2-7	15	CASSLGTSGFYEQYF
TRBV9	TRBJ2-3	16	CASSVDVGVGTDTQYF
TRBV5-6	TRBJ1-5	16	CASSDRRDGSHQPQHF
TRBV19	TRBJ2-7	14	CASSLQGVGDEQYF
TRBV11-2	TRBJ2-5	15	CASSLGLRGTETQYF
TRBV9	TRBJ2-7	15	CASSPTGTFSYEQYF
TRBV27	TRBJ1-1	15	CASSVTASGDTEAFF
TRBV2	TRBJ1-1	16	CASTTLNGQGGTEAFF
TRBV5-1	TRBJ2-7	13	CASSLDRAYEQYF
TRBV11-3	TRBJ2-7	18	CASSTRTSGRALGHEQYF
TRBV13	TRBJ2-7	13	CASSLWGANEQYF
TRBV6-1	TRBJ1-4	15	CASSGGAATNEKLFF
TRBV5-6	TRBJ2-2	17	CASSLGTSGRVTGELFF
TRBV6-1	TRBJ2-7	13	CASSGPWSYEQYF
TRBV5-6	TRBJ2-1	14	CASSFFLQGDEQFF
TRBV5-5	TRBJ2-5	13	CASSFQGPETQYF
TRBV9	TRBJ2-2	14	CASSARENTGELFF
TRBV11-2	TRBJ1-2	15	CASSLVSGKNYGYTF
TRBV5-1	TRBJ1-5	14	CASSPGQGDQPQHF
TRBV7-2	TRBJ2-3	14	CASSLLLGTDTQYF
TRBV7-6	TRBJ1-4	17	CASSGGGGAYLNEKLFF
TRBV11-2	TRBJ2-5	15	CASSLYRGAQETQYF
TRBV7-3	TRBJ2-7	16	CASSSGTSGRAAEQYF
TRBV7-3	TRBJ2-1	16	CASSLVGGRNYNEQFF
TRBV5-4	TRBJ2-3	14	CASRSTAATDTQYF
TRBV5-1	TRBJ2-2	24	CASSKKNDPTEPVGTGVLTGELFF
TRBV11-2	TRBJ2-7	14	CASSLISIRGEQYF
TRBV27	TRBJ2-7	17	CASSLSFLAGGPYEQYF
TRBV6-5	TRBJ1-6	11	CASSYSGPLHF
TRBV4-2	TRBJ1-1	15	CASSQEGYQDTEAFF